Following are 16 T cell receptor beta chains from one sample sequenced in a study of cytomegalovirus exposure and HLA in healthy donors. The primer mix had 60 Vbeta and 13 Jbeta primers. Repertoires were generated with immunoSEQ multiplex PCR, while TCRdb's copy carries only in-frame clones and drops some. The sample lists around 150,000 clones, nearly 80% occurring once. The specimen sequenced was PBMCs. These receptors came from a middle-aged woman in good health and CMV-seronegative.

The chain is built from TRBV9 and TRBJ2-1; 11 bases map to TRBD2. The germline gives CDR1 SGDLS, CDR2 YYNGEE. V lost 4 bases and J lost 3; bases outside the gene matches: 6. CDR3 length: 16 residues. The CDR3 nucleotides read TGTGCCAGCAGCTCCCGACTAGCGGGGAGCTACAATGAGCAGTTCTTC. Encoded protein: CASSSRLAGSYNEQFF.

The chain recombines TRBV11-3 with TRBJ1-1, with no clear D. V was cut by 3 bases and J by 4 bases, with 9 bases left in between. Germline V gene sequence: CDR1 SGHNT, CDR2 YENEEA. The CDR3 is 13 amino acids. The CDR3 nucleotides are TGTGCCAGCAGCTTCGACTGGAGCACTGAAGCTTTCTTT. As protein: CASSFDWSTEAFF.

This clone was counted between two and nine times. This rearrangement joins TRBV7-2 to TRBJ2-3; D is unclear. The germline V gene has CDR1 SGHTA and CDR2 FQGNSA. Deletions cut 5 bases from V and 5 bases from J, with 11 bases between. This CDR3 is built from 13 residues. The CDR3 nucleotides are TGTGCCAGCAGCCAGCGATCTAGAGATACGCAGTATTTT. This encodes CASSQRSRDTQYF.

This clone was counted between two and nine times. The chain recombines TRBV28 with TRBJ1-5; the D is unclear. This CDR3 comprises 17 residues. Trimming took off 6 bases at V and 0 bases at J, with 18 bases between the two ends. The V gene's germline CDR1 is MDHEN and CDR2 SYDVKM. CDR3 sequence: CASRLQRSFYSNQPQHF. The CDR3 nucleotides are TGTGCCAGCAGGTTACAGCGTTCCTTTTATAGCAATCAGCCCCAGCATTTT.

In its sample, this clone was seen a few times. This rearrangement joins TRBV27 to TRBJ2-2; 8 bases are a match to TRBD1. V lost 4 bases to trimming and J lost 5 bases; unmatched junction nucleotides: 12. CDR1 is MNHEY and CDR2 is SMNVEV in the germline V gene (reference sequence). This CDR3 is 17 amino acids long. The CDR3 is CASSSKDRVVLTGELFF. Here the CDR3 DNA reads TGTGCCAGCAGTTCAAAGGACAGGGTGGTACTAACCGGGGAGCTGTTTTTT.

The sample holds one count of this clone. The chain recombines TRBV25-1 with TRBJ1-1, with a tentative D call TRBD1 (5 bases). Trimming cost V 6 bases and J 4 bases, with 12 bases left between them. The CDR3 is 13 residues long. Per germline, CDR1 MGHDK and CDR2 SYGVNS. CDR3 sequence reads: CASRAQGITEAFF. The CDR3 DNA reads TGTGCCAGCAGAGCGCAGGGAATCACTGAAGCTTTCTTT.

The chain combines TRBV4-3 with TRBJ2-1; D possibly corresponds to TRBD2 (6 bases). This CDR3 contains 14 residues. Trimming removed 3 bases at V and 10 bases at J, with 16 bases between. The germline gives CDR1 LGHNA, CDR2 YSLEER. The CDR3: CASSHGGSRGEQFF. For the CDR3, the DNA is TGCGCCAGCAGCCACGGAGGGTCAAGAGGAGAGCAGTTCTTC.

The rearrangement uses TRBV10-3 and TRBJ1-3; no clear D gene. This CDR3 has 13 residues. The ends were cut back, 5 bases at V and 9 bases at J, with 14 bases in the middle. The V gene's germline CDR1 is ENHRY and CDR2 SYGVKD. The CDR3, as DNA: TGTGCCATCAGTACCGACGGTTCGGGCACCATATATTTT. Translated, it gives CAISTDGSGTIYF.

The rearrangement uses TRBV19 and TRBJ2-1; possibly TRBD2 for D (5 bases). Between the trimmed V and J ends, which lost 7 bases and 3 bases, there was a span of 10 bases. Germline lookup yields CDR1 LNHDA and CDR2 SQIVND (reference sequence). CDR3 size: 13 residues. The CDR3 DNA follows: TGTGCCAGTAAGAGGGAGTACTACAATGAGCAGTTCTTC. This encodes CASKREYYNEQFF.

The rearrangement links TRBV11-3 to TRBJ1-2; tentatively, D is TRBD1 (5 bases). The length of the CDR3 is 13 residues. Deletions cut 5 bases from V and 7 bases from J, with 14 bases between. From germline, CDR1 is SGHNT and CDR2 YENEEA. The CDR3 DNA reads TGTGCCAGCAGCCCCGGGGAGGGACGTGGCTACACCTTC. Its protein product is CASSPGEGRGYTF.

This clone has more than one count but fewer than ten. The V and J genes are TRBV10-3 and TRBJ2-3; D is perhaps TRBD2 (6 bases). This CDR3 region has 17 residues. Germline loops: CDR1 ENHRY, CDR2 SYGVKD. V was cut by 3 bases and J by 1 base, with 17 bases left in between. The CDR3 sequence: CAISDPSVGGGTDTQYF. The CDR3 nucleotides are TGTGCCATCAGTGACCCTTCCGTAGGCGGGGGCACAGATACGCAGTATTTT.

This clone appeared a few times. The V call is TRBV7-2, the J call TRBJ2-2; TRBD1 matches 8 bases. Germline CDR1 and CDR2: SGHTA and FQGNSA. CDR3 length: 15 residues. Trimming removed 4 bases from V and 2 bases from J; junction bases left unmatched: 3. The CDR3 sequence is CASSSRGPNTGELFF. The CDR3 bases are TGTGCCAGCAGCTCCAGGGGGCCTAACACCGGGGAGCTGTTTTTT.

The rearrangement links TRBV5-1 to TRBJ2-2, with D possibly TRBD1 on 6 matching bases. This CDR3 has 16 amino acids. Germline V gene sequence: CDR1 SGHRS, CDR2 YFSETQ. Trimming stripped 0 bases from V and 1 base from J, with 10 bases between. The CDR3 DNA follows: TGCGCCAGCAGCTTGGGGGACAAATTGAACACCGGGGAGCTGTTTTTT. Translating it yields CASSLGDKLNTGELFF. The whole variable domain, filled in from reference TRBV5-1 and TRBJ2-2, reads KAGVTQTPRYLIKTRGQQVTLSCSPISGHRSVSWYQQTPGQGLQFLFEYFSETQRNKGNFPGRFSGRQFSNSRSEMNVSTLELGDSALYLCASSLGDKLNTGELFFGEGSRLTVL.

The DNA for the CDR3 is TGTGCCAGCAGTCCGATAGGGACAGGGTCCCTCTATGGCTACACCTTC. Protein product: CASSPIGTGSLYGYTF. This chain joins TRBV27 and TRBJ1-2; 9 bases are shared with TRBD1. V lost 5 bases to trimming and J lost 4 bases; unmatched junction nucleotides: 11. CDR1 MNHEY and CDR2 SMNVEV come from the germline V gene (reference sequence). The CDR3 totals 16 residues.

V usage is TRBV19 and J usage is TRBJ1-5, with a possible D match to TRBD1 (5 bases). The CDR3 consists of 14 residues. Germline values: CDR1 LNHDA, CDR2 SQIVND (reference sequence). V lost 7 bases and J 7 bases, leaving 17 bases between the germline ends. The CDR3 nucleotides are TGTGCCAGTAACGCCAAGTCCGACAGACAGCCCCAGCATTTT. Its translation is CASNAKSDRQPQHF.

This clone has only a few counts. This sequence joins TRBV6-6 and TRBJ2-1, with a possible D match to TRBD1 (6 bases). The CDR3 extends over 14 amino acids. The germline V and J ends were trimmed by 2 bases and 3 bases, with 8 bases remaining between them. Germline CDR1 is MNHNY and CDR2 is SVGAGI (reference sequence). CDR3 loop: CASSYGTSYNEQFF. The CDR3 DNA reads as TGTGCCAGCAGTTACGGGACAAGCTACAATGAGCAGTTCTTC.